This is a list of T cell receptor beta chains from one sample in a study of cytomegalovirus exposure and HLA in healthy donors. Sequencing was performed with immunoSEQ multiplex PCR; in TCRdb, only in-frame clones are kept and a portion is missing. The data show about 67,000 clones, with approximately 67% seen just once and more than 2% held by the top ten. The sequencing input was PBMCs. Receptor source: a woman in her twenties or thirties in good health and CMV-seronegative. CDR3s leave out the opening cysteine and the closing phenylalanine or tryptophan. The size entry is marked missing in some rows and otherwise reads once, few, many or a size class.

V gene	J gene	clone size	CDR3 protein
TRBV6-5	TRBJ1-6	.	ASSYSGTVNSPLH
TRBV6-6	TRBJ2-1	few	ASTGTKNEQF
TRBV4-3	TRBJ1-4	many	ASSPKVASEKLF
TRBV15	TRBJ1-5	once	ATSRDYSGIGQH
TRBV28	TRBJ2-4	.	ASGSGIQY
TRBV28	TRBJ2-4	.	ASSPRGGKAKNIQY
TRBV19	TRBJ2-5	.	ASSNPGGKTQY
TRBV7-9	TRBJ1-1	.	ASSPHLNTEAF
TRBV7-2	TRBJ2-7	medium-sized	ASSQGAGEEGEQY
TRBV6-5	TRBJ1-2	.	ASSEHNYGYT
TRBV18	TRBJ1-3	.	ASSLNRGSSGNTIY
TRBV11-2	TRBJ2-6	once	ASSFSLAGANVLT
TRBV4-2	TRBJ1-5	.	ASSQEQGVRHQPQH
TRBV11-2	TRBJ1-1	.	ASSPLGQGSTEAF
TRBV30	TRBJ2-7	.	AWSHEYEQY
TRBV28	TRBJ2-5	few	ASSFQGNRQETQY
TRBV30	TRBJ1-4	.	AWTTGREKLF
TRBV6-5	TRBJ2-7	few	ASRVTGPDEQY
TRBV6-1	TRBJ2-1	.	ASSEVGQGSEQF
TRBV5-4	TRBJ2-6	once	ASSLPSGANVLT
TRBV7-8	TRBJ2-5	once	ASSLEGGGGETQY
TRBV4-2	TRBJ2-1	.	ASSQEAAGDEQF
TRBV7-9	TRBJ1-1	few	ASSFQEGTEAF
TRBV7-6	TRBJ2-3	.	ASSYIRGLGDTQY
TRBV7-9	.	.	ASSSRVDEQY
TRBV9	TRBJ1-2	.	ASSVSNRGNGYT
TRBV10-3	TRBJ1-6	.	AISPTNSYNSPLH
TRBV4-3	TRBJ2-1	.	ASSQEWTGGNEQF
TRBV9	TRBJ2-5	.	ASSPGTTPQETQY